A selection of T cell receptor beta chains follows, all from one sample in a study of tissue T cells after allogeneic stem cell transplantation. TCRdb keeps only in-frame clones here, not all; method: immunoSEQ multiplex PCR. The sample has 42,000 or so clones, approximately 92% seen once. This specimen was blood, taken before transplantation. The origin of the receptors is a woman aged 35-75 years who later had graft-versus-host disease after an allogeneic stem cell transplant. Each CDR3 is given with its conserved first and last residue. The order of the fields is CDR3 DNA, CDR3 protein, V gene, D gene, clone size, J gene. D genes are given only for firm matches. Clone size is given for some rows only: seen once, a few or many times, or a class if the clone is expanded.

CDR3 DNA: TGTGCCAGCAGCTTACTAGCGGGAGGATATACCGGGGAGCTGTTTTTT; CDR3 protein: CASSLLAGGYTGELFF; V gene: TRBV7-2; D gene: TRBD2; clone size: -; J gene: TRBJ2-2
CDR3 DNA: TGTGCCACCAGCAGACAGTCCGGGACTAGCGGGAGATGGGAGACCCAGTACTTC; CDR3 protein: CATSRQSGTSGRWETQYF; V gene: TRBV15; D gene: TRBD2; clone size: -; J gene: TRBJ2-5
CDR3 DNA: TGTGCCAGCAGCCAAGTATTAGGGGACACCGGGGAGCTGTTTTTT; CDR3 protein: CASSQVLGDTGELFF; V gene: TRBV4-2; D gene: -; clone size: few; J gene: TRBJ2-2
CDR3 DNA: TGTGCCAGCAGCATTACAGGCGTCTATGGCTACACCTTC; CDR3 protein: CASSITGVYGYTF; V gene: TRBV7-2; D gene: -; clone size: -; J gene: TRBJ1-2
CDR3 DNA: TGTGCCAGCAGTAAATCCGGGACTAAGTACAATGAGCAGTTCTTC; CDR3 protein: CASSKSGTKYNEQFF; V gene: TRBV3-1/TRBV3-2; D gene: TRBD2; clone size: -; J gene: TRBJ2-1
CDR3 DNA: TGTGCCAGCAAATCCGGGGAGGACACTGAAGCTTTCTTT; CDR3 protein: CASKSGEDTEAFF; V gene: TRBV12-3/TRBV12-4; D gene: -; clone size: -; J gene: TRBJ1-1
CDR3 DNA: TGTGCCAGCTCACCAGGCGGCTACGAGCAGTACTTC; CDR3 protein: CASSPGGYEQYF; V gene: TRBV18; D gene: -; clone size: once; J gene: TRBJ2-7
CDR3 DNA: TGTGCCAGCAGCCAAGCCTCGGACATAGTCTACGAGCAGTACTTC; CDR3 protein: CASSQASDIVYEQYF; V gene: TRBV3-1/TRBV3-2; D gene: -; clone size: -; J gene: TRBJ2-7
CDR3 DNA: TGTGCCACCAGCAGACTTCAGGACGGGCACACTGAAGCTTTCTTT; CDR3 protein: CATSRLQDGHTEAFF; V gene: TRBV15; D gene: -; clone size: -; J gene: TRBJ1-1
CDR3 DNA: TGCGCCAGCAGCCAAGAAACAGGGTACGGAAATTCACCCCTCCACTTT; CDR3 protein: CASSQETGYGNSPLHF; V gene: TRBV4-3; D gene: -; clone size: -; J gene: TRBJ1-6
CDR3 DNA: TGCGCCAGCAGCCAAGACGGACTGGGGGCCAGCTACGAGCAGTACTTC; CDR3 protein: CASSQDGLGASYEQYF; V gene: TRBV4-3; D gene: -; clone size: -; J gene: TRBJ2-7